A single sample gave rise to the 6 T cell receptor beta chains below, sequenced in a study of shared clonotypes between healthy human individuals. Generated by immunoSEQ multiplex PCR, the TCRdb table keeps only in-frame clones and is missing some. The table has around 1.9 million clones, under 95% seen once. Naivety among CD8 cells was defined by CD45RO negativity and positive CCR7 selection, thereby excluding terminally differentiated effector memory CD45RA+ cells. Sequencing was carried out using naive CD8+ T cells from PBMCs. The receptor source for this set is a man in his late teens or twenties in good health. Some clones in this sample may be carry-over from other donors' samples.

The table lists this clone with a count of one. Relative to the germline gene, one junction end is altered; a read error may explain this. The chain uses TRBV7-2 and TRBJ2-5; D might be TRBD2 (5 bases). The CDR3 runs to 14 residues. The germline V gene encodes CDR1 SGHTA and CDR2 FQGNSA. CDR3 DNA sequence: TGTGCCAGCAGCGTAGCGTCGGCCCAAGAGACCCAGTACTTC. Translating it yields CASSVASAQETQYF.

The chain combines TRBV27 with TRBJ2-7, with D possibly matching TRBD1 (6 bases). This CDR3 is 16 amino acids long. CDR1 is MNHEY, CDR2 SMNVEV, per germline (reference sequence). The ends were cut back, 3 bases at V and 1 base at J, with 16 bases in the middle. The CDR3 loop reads CASSFSEGVESYEQYF. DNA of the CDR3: TGTGCCAGCAGTTTTTCAGAGGGGGTGGAATCCTACGAGCAGTACTTC.

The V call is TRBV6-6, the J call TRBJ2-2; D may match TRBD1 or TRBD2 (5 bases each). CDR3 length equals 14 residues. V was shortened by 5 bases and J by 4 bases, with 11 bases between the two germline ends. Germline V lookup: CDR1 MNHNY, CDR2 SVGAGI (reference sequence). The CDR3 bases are TGTGCCAGCAGTCTCAGGGACGGCACCGGGGAGCTGTTTTTT. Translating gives CASSLRDGTGELFF.

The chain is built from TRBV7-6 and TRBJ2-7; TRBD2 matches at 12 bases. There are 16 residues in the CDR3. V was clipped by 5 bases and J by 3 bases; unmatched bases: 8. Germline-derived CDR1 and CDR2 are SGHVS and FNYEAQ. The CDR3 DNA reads TGTGCCAGCAGCACGCGACTAGCGGGGGTAGACTACGAGCAGTACTTC. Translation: CASSTRLAGVDYEQYF.

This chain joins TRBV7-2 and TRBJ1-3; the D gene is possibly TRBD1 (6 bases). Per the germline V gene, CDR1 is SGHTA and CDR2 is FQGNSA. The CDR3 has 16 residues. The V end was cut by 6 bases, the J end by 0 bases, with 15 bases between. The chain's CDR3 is CASRLARGDSGNTIYF. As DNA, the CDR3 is TGTGCCAGCAGGTTGGCTAGGGGGGACTCTGGAAACACCATATATTTT. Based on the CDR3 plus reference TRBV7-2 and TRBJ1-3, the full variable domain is GAGVSQSPSNKVTEKGKDVELRCDPISGHTALYWYRQSLGQGLEFLIYFQGNSAPDKSGLPSDRFSAERTGGSVSTLTIQRTQQEDSAVYLCASRLARGDSGNTIYFGEGSWLTVV.

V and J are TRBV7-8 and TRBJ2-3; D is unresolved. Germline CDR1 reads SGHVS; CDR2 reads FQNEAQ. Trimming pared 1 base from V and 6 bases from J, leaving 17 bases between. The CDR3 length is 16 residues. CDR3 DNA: TGTGCCAGCAGCTTAGTATTTCCGCGGCCCGAGGATACGCAGTATTTT. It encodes CASSLVFPRPEDTQYF.